This is a list of T cell receptor beta chains from one sample in a study of CD8 T cells in ankylosing spondylitis. TCRdb re-called the 5' RACE reads with MiXCR, one entry per CDR3 protein. The data contain just over 300,000 distinct CDR3 sequences, 20% of them singletons. Sequencing used blood, either unsorted or a sorted T cell fraction (not recorded which). These receptors all come from a female donor with ankylosing spondylitis or in good health (not recorded which). Both conserved end residues are part of each CDR3. Fields, in order: J gene, V gene, D gene, clone size, CDR3 DNA, CDR3 protein. D genes are given only for firm matches. Only part of the rows carry a size: once, few, many, or a class if the clone is expanded.

j_gene: TRBJ1-1; v_gene: TRBV20-1; d_gene: .; abundance: many; CDR3nt: TGCAGTGCTGCTTCGACCGGGACGGCAGACACTGAAGCTTTCTTT; CDR3aa: CSAASTGTADTEAFF
j_gene: TRBJ1-1; v_gene: TRBV12-5; d_gene: .; abundance: .; CDR3nt: TGTGCTAGTGGACGGGACGAGGCTTTCTTT; CDR3aa: CASGRDEAFF
j_gene: TRBJ1-5; v_gene: TRBV29-1; d_gene: TRBD1; abundance: few; CDR3nt: TGCAGCGCCACAACAGGGGCCCGAGATCAGCCCCAGCATTTT; CDR3aa: CSATTGARDQPQHF
j_gene: TRBJ2-2; v_gene: TRBV6-2/TRBV6-3; d_gene: TRBD2; abundance: many; CDR3nt: TGTGCCAGCAGTTTCGTTGGACTAGGAAAAGGCACCGGGGAGCTGTTTTTT; CDR3aa: CASSFVGLGKGTGELFF
j_gene: TRBJ1-2; v_gene: TRBV5-1; d_gene: .; abundance: few; CDR3nt: TGCGCCAGCAGCTTGGGGGCAGGGGAGACTGGCTACACCTTC; CDR3aa: CASSLGAGETGYTF
j_gene: TRBJ2-7; v_gene: TRBV15; d_gene: .; abundance: .; CDR3nt: TGTGCCACCAGCAGAGCCCCCGGACAGAGCTACGAGCAGTACTTC; CDR3aa: CATSRAPGQSYEQYF
j_gene: TRBJ2-7; v_gene: TRBV20-1; d_gene: .; abundance: .; CDR3nt: TGCAGTGCTAGAGCCCGTGGGGGAGCCCCCTTCGAGCAGTACTTC; CDR3aa: CSARARGGAPFEQYF
j_gene: TRBJ2-4; v_gene: TRBV7-2; d_gene: .; abundance: few; CDR3nt: TGTGCCAGCAGCTTTGGTGGGGAGACGAGAGACATTCAGTACTTC; CDR3aa: CASSFGGETRDIQYF
j_gene: TRBJ2-3; v_gene: TRBV11-2; d_gene: TRBD2; abundance: .; CDR3nt: TGTGCCAGCAGCCGGGAGGGGAGGCCATCCACAGATACGCAGTATTTT; CDR3aa: CASSREGRPSTDTQYF
j_gene: TRBJ2-7; v_gene: TRBV29-1; d_gene: .; abundance: .; CDR3nt: TGCAGCTTTTCCTGGAATTCCTACGAGCAGTACTTC; CDR3aa: CSFSWNSYEQYF
j_gene: TRBJ2-3; v_gene: TRBV12-3/TRBV12-4; d_gene: TRBD2; abundance: .; CDR3nt: TGTGCCAGCAAATTAGCGGGAGGGCCATCAGATACGCAGTATTTT; CDR3aa: CASKLAGGPSDTQYF
j_gene: TRBJ2-7; v_gene: TRBV7-2; d_gene: .; abundance: .; CDR3nt: TGTGCCAGCAGCTCCGGGCGCCAGAGCTCCTACGAGCAGTACTTC; CDR3aa: CASSSGRQSSYEQYF
j_gene: TRBJ2-2; v_gene: TRBV6-5; d_gene: .; abundance: .; CDR3nt: TGTGCCAGCAGTTACCTCCGGACTTCGAACACCGGGGAGCTGTTTTTT; CDR3aa: CASSYLRTSNTGELFF
j_gene: TRBJ2-3; v_gene: TRBV2; d_gene: TRBD2; abundance: few; CDR3nt: TGTGCCAGAGGACTAGCGGGAGGGTTGGATACGCAGTATTTT; CDR3aa: CARGLAGGLDTQYF
j_gene: TRBJ1-2; v_gene: TRBV29-1; d_gene: .; abundance: many; CDR3nt: TGCAGCGTTGAAGGGGGAGACTATGGCTACACCTTC; CDR3aa: CSVEGGDYGYTF
j_gene: TRBJ2-7; v_gene: TRBV12-3/TRBV12-4; d_gene: .; abundance: few; CDR3nt: TGTGCCAGCAGTTTAGCGCGGGACGGAAGCTACGAGCAGTACTTC; CDR3aa: CASSLARDGSYEQYF
j_gene: TRBJ2-3; v_gene: TRBV14; d_gene: .; abundance: many; CDR3nt: TGTGCCAGCAGCCCACGGTTGGCGGATACGCAGTATTTT; CDR3aa: CASSPRLADTQYF
j_gene: TRBJ1-1; v_gene: TRBV11-2; d_gene: .; abundance: few; CDR3nt: TGTGCCAGCAGCACGAGGGACAAAAGGAGGACTGAAGCTTTCTTT; CDR3aa: CASSTRDKRRTEAFF
j_gene: TRBJ2-1; v_gene: TRBV29-1; d_gene: TRBD2; abundance: many; CDR3nt: TGCAGCGTTGAGGCTAGCGGGAGCAATGAGCAGTTCTTC; CDR3aa: CSVEASGSNEQFF
j_gene: TRBJ2-3; v_gene: TRBV20-1; d_gene: .; abundance: few; CDR3nt: TGCAGTGCTAGAGCTCAAACCGGAAGTTCGGCGCAGTATTTT; CDR3aa: CSARAQTGSSAQYF
j_gene: TRBJ1-5; v_gene: TRBV20-1; d_gene: .; abundance: .; CDR3nt: TGCAGTGCTCCCCCGGACGGAAATCAGCCCCAGCATTTT; CDR3aa: CSAPPDGNQPQHF
j_gene: TRBJ1-1; v_gene: TRBV10-3; d_gene: .; abundance: .; CDR3nt: TGTGCCATCAGAGAGGGGGGCGCCACTGAAGCTTTCTTT; CDR3aa: CAIREGGATEAFF
j_gene: TRBJ2-7; v_gene: TRBV12-3/TRBV12-4; d_gene: TRBD2; abundance: many; CDR3nt: TGTGCCAGCAGTCTTACAGGAGCGGGAGAGCAGTACTTC; CDR3aa: CASSLTGAGEQYF
j_gene: TRBJ1-5; v_gene: TRBV19; d_gene: TRBD1; abundance: few; CDR3nt: TGTGCCAGTAGTGCGGACAGGGGCAGATATAGCAATCAGCCCCAGCATTTT; CDR3aa: CASSADRGRYSNQPQHF
j_gene: TRBJ2-2; v_gene: TRBV27; d_gene: .; abundance: .; CDR3nt: TGCACCAGCAGTTTACCGCCACTTGGGACTTCGAACACCGGGGAGCTGTTTTTT; CDR3aa: CTSSLPPLGTSNTGELFF
j_gene: TRBJ2-3; v_gene: TRBV5-6; d_gene: TRBD1; abundance: .; CDR3nt: TGTGCCAGCAGCCCCCCGGACAGGAGAAGCACAGATACGCAGTATTTT; CDR3aa: CASSPPDRRSTDTQYF